These T cell receptor beta chains were read from a single sample in a study of T cells in Graves' hyperthyroidism and ophthalmopathy. A single record per CDR3 protein comes from TCRdb applying MiXCR to the multiplex PCR reads. Of about 640,000 distinct CDR3 sequences detected, approximately 14% appear once; the ten largest clones hold approximately 13%. Sequences were obtained from blood. The receptors were gathered from a woman between 45 and 60 years old with Graves' ophthalmopathy. Both conserved end residues are part of each CDR3. Each record gives: clone size, J gene, V gene, D gene, CDR3 DNA, CDR3 protein. The D gene is left open where the match is weak. Where a row states a size, it is once, few, many or the class of an expanded clone; other rows omit it.

>many|TRBJ2-1|TRBV28|.
TGTGCCAGCAGTTCGTCAGGGAGGAAGCAGTTCTTC
CASSSSGRKQFF
>many|TRBJ2-2|TRBV7-9|TRBD1
TGTGCCAGCAGCTTAATGGGCAGGGGGCGAGAAACCGGGGAGCTGTTTTTT
CASSLMGRGRETGELFF
>many|TRBJ2-7|TRBV5-1|.
TGCGCCAGCAGCTTGGAGGGAGTGGGCTGGTACGAGCAGTACTTC
CASSLEGVGWYEQYF
>few|TRBJ1-4|TRBV5-1|.
TGCGCCAGCAGCTTTTTGGGGGGCGGTGAAAAACTGTTTTTT
CASSFLGGGEKLFF
>few|TRBJ2-1|TRBV9|TRBD2
TGTGCCAGCAGCGTAGGTAAGCGGGAGGATGAGCAGTTCTTC
CASSVGKREDEQFF
>many|TRBJ2-1|TRBV3-1|TRBD2
TGTGCCAGCAGCTACACTAGCGGGAGTATGAATGAGCAGTTCTTC
CASSYTSGSMNEQFF
>many|TRBJ2-2|TRBV5-6|.
TGTGCCAGCAGCTTCAACGCGAACACCGGGGAGCTGTTTTTT
CASSFNANTGELFF
>few|TRBJ2-3|TRBV14|.
TGTGCCAGCAGCAACCGAGCAGGGGGGACAGATACGCAGTATTTT
CASSNRAGGTDTQYF
>many|TRBJ2-7|TRBV5-1|TRBD2
TGCGCCAGCAGCCCTTCTAGCGGGAGGGCCTACGAGCAGTACTTC
CASSPSSGRAYEQYF
>.|TRBJ2-7|TRBV3-1|.
TGTGCCAGCAGCCAAGATCTTCTATCAAACTCCTACGAGCAGTACTTC
CASSQDLLSNSYEQYF
>.|TRBJ2-6|TRBV7-9|.
TGTGCCAGCAGCCCCATTGGGGCCAACGTCCTGACTTTC
CASSPIGANVLTF
>.|TRBJ2-5|TRBV6-2/TRBV6-3|.
TGTGCCAGCAGTTACGGGATGTACCAAGAGACCCAGTACTTC
CASSYGMYQETQYF
>many|TRBJ2-1|TRBV5-6|TRBD1
TGTGCCAGCAGCTTGGTGAGACAGGGTCACAATGAGCAGTTCTTC
CASSLVRQGHNEQFF
>many|TRBJ2-7|TRBV5-1|TRBD2
TGCGCCAGCAGCTTGGAGGGCGGGAGGGCTGCCGAGCAGTACTTC
CASSLEGGRAAEQYF
>few|TRBJ2-1|TRBV3-1|.
TGTGCCAGCAGTTATACCAGCTCCTACAATGAGCAGTTCTTC
CASSYTSSYNEQFF